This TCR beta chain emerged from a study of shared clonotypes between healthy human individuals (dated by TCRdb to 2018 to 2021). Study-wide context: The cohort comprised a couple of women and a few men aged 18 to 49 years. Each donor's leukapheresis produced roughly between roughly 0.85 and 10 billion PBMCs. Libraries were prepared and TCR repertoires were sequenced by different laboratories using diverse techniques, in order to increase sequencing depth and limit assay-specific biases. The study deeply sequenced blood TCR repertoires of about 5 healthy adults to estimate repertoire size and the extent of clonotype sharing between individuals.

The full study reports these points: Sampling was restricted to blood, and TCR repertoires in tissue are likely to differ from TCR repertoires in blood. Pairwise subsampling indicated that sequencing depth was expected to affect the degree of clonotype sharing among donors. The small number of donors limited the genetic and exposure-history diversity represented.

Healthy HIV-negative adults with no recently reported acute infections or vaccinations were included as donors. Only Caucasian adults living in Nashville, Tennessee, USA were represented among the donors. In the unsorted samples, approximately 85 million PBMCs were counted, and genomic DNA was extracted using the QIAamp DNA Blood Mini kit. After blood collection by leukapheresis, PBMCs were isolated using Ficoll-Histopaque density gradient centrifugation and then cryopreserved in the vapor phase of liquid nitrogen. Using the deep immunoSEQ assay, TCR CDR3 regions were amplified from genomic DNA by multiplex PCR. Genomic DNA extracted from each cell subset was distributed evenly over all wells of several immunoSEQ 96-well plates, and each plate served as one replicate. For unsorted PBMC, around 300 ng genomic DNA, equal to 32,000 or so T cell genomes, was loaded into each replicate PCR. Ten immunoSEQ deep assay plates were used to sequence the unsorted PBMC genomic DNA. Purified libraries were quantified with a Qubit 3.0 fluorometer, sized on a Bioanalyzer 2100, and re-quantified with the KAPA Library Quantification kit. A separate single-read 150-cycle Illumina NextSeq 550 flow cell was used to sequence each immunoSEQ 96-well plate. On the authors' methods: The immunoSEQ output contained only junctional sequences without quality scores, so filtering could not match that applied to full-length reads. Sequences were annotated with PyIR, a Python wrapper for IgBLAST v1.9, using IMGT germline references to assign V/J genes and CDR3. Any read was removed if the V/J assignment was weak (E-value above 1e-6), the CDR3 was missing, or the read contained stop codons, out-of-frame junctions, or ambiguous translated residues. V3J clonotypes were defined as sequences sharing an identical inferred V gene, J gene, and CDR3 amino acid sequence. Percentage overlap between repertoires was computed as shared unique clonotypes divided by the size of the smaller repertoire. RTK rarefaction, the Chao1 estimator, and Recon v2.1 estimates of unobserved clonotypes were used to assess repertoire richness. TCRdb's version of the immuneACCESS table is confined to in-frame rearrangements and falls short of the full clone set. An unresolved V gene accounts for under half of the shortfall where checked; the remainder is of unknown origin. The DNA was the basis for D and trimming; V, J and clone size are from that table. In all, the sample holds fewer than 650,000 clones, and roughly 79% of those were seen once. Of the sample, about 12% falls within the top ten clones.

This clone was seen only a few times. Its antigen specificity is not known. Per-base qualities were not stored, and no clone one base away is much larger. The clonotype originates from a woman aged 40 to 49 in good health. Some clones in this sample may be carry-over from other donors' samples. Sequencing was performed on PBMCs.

The nucleotide sequence reads TGTGCCAGCACTCCACCGGGGGACAGGGGCACTGAAGCTTTCTTT. Its protein is CASTPPGDRGTEAFF. Recombination linked TRBV6-5 to TRBJ1-1; TRBD1 lines up with 10 middle nucleotides. CDR1 and CDR2 (MNHEY, SVGAGI) derive from the germline V gene. From the cysteine up to the phenylalanine, the CDR3 has a length of 15 residues. Just the 45-base CDR3 DNA is kept, in frame starting at base 1. The junction shows trimming of 7 bases on V and 4 bases on J, and the gene matches do not reach 9 bases of it.